This T cell receptor (beta chain) emerged from a study of blood T cell repertoires in COVID-19. Across the study: Researchers got acute and convalescent COVID-19 samples from the United States, Italy and Spain. Sources were T cells, B-cell-depleted T cells, or PBMCs; the material itself was cDNA or gDNA.

Concerning this clone itself: Other nucleotide sequences from this sample produce the same CDR3.

This CDR3 has 16 amino acids. Germline CDR1 SNHLY, CDR2 FYNNEI. V was trimmed by 3 bases and J by 0 bases, leaving 11 bases between them. As processed by the authors: Researchers report that nucleated cell counts were estimated from reference gene primer amplification. Data came from immunoSEQ multiplex PCR; TCRdb stores just in-frame clones and leaves some out. The DNA was the basis for D and trimming; V, J and clone size are from that table. The data contain about 260,000 clones, 87% of them singletons. The genes are TRBV2 and TRBJ1-4; D remains ambiguous. The source material was peripheral blood. The source of this sequence is a woman aged 50 to 65 with acute or convalescent COVID-19. In DNA, the CDR3 is TGTGCCAGCAGTGACTCAGATTCTGCAACTAATGAAAAACTGTTTTTT. Residues: CASSDSDSATNEKLFF.